A selection of T cell receptor beta chains follows, all from one sample in a study of CD8+ T cells in alopecia areata. Profiling relied on immunoSEQ multiplex PCR, and the TCRdb table lists in-frame clones only, not all of them. Among about 120,000 clones listed, 58% were seen once. Source: CD8+ T cells sorted from blood, taken at week 4, from a patient treated with tofacitinib. These receptor sequences come from a human donor with alopecia areata. The CDR3 runs from the conserved cysteine through the conserved F or W. The order of the fields is clone size, D gene, J gene, V gene, CDR3 DNA, CDR3 protein. A D gene is named only where the DNA matches it firmly. Size is omitted from some rows. Given values are once, few, many or a class for expanded clones.

>.|.|TRBJ1-1|TRBV11-2
TGTGCCAGCAGCCAATGGCTGGGGGGCCCCACTGAAGCTTTCTTT
CASSQWLGGPTEAFF
>.|.|TRBJ2-2|TRBV30
TGTGCCTGGGGAACAGTGAACACCGGGGAGCTGTTTTTT
CAWGTVNTGELFF
>.|.|TRBJ1-1|TRBV29-1
TGCAGCGTTCCCCCAGGCGGCACTGAAGCTTTCTTT
CSVPPGGTEAFF
>.|.|TRBJ1-1|TRBV30
TGTGCCTGGAGTCCGGACCCCACTGAAGCTTTCTTT
CAWSPDPTEAFF
>.|.|TRBJ2-7|TRBV29-1
TGCAGCGTTCTTACAGGGCGAGACGAGCAGTACTTC
CSVLTGRDEQYF
>.|.|TRBJ1-3|TRBV7-9
TGTGCCAGCAGCTTAGTACCAGACTCTGGAAACACCATATATTTT
CASSLVPDSGNTIYF
>.|.|TRBJ1-5|TRBV19
TGTGCCAGTAGTACAGGGTATGGCAATCAGCCCCAGCATTTT
CASSTGYGNQPQHF
>few|TRBD2|TRBJ2-3|TRBV9
TGTGCCAGCAGCGTTATAGCGGGGGCCAGCACAGATACGCAGTATTTT
CASSVIAGASTDTQYF
>.|.|TRBJ2-3|TRBV29-1
TGCAGCGTTGCTGGTGGGTTAGATACGCAGTATTTT
CSVAGGLDTQYF
>.|TRBD1|TRBJ2-4|TRBV27
TGTGCCAGCAGTGGACAGGAGGACGGAAACATTCAGTACTTC
CASSGQEDGNIQYF
>.|.|TRBJ2-1|TRBV29-1
TGCAGCGTTGAAGAGCTCAGGGAAGGGCAGTTCTTC
CSVEELREGQFF
>.|.|TRBJ1-4|TRBV29-1
TGCAGCGTTGAATCTAGGGAAAAACTGTTTTTT
CSVESREKLFF
>.|.|TRBJ2-7|TRBV30
TGTGCCTGGAGTTTGGGGGCTTCCTACGAGCAGTACTTC
CAWSLGASYEQYF
>.|.|TRBJ2-1|TRBV29-1
TGCAGCGTTGAAGAAGGTAGCGCAACCTACAATGAGCAGTTCTTC
CSVEEGSATYNEQFF
>.|TRBD1|TRBJ2-3|TRBV7-2
TGTGCCAGCAGCTTTAGGGGCAGGGGGATAGATACGCAGTATTTT
CASSFRGRGIDTQYF
>few|.|TRBJ2-1|TRBV29-1
TGCAGCTCCCGTAATCCAGGAAGGGGCTACAATGAGCAGTTCTTC
CSSRNPGRGYNEQFF
>.|TRBD1|TRBJ2-2|TRBV9
TGTGCCAGCAGCGTAGAGTCTTCGCTAGGGACAGACACCGGGGAGCTGTTTTTT
CASSVESSLGTDTGELFF
>.|TRBD1|TRBJ2-7|TRBV5-1
TGCGCCAGCAGTCAGAGACAGGGACGCTACGAGCAGTACTTC
CASSQRQGRYEQYF
>few|TRBD1|TRBJ1-2|TRBV30
TGTGCCTGGAGTGAAGGGACAGGGGATGGCTACACCTTC
CAWSEGTGDGYTF
>.|.|TRBJ2-3|TRBV7-9
TGTGCCAGCAGCTTAGGCGTAATGGTGGCAGATACGCAGTATTTT
CASSLGVMVADTQYF
>.|.|TRBJ1-2|TRBV7-9
TGTGCCAGCAGCTTAGTGGGAAACTATGGCTACACCTTC
CASSLVGNYGYTF
>.|.|TRBJ1-5|TRBV13
TGTGCCAGCAGCCGGGGACTGTGGGGTCAGCCCCAGCATTTT
CASSRGLWGQPQHF